This T cell receptor beta chain was documented in a study of blood T cell repertoires in COVID-19 (dated by TCRdb to the early 2020s). In terms of the full investigation: Samples from collaborators originated in the United States, Italy and Spain and spanned both the acute and convalescent phases of COVID-19. A de-identified subject ID, COVID-19 status, age in years and sex were almost always included in the sample metadata. Samples were obtained from the ongoing ImmuneRACE study (first 160 participants) and from some 1,200 subjects provided by 6 global collaborators. The material from the prospective study consisted of cDNA or gDNA derived from T cells, B-cell-depleted T cells, or PBMCs. Subjects who had been exposed to COVID-19, were actively infected with it, or had recovered from it provided the deeply sampled blood TCRbeta repertoires that made up the dataset. A freely available public database, intended as a resource for researchers studying the immune response to SARS-CoV-2, is where the repertoires were released. HLA class I and class II types, where available, came from metadata supplied by the sample provider rather than from assay-based typing.

Each collaborating institution followed its own protocols to collect whole blood in K2EDTA tubes. For TCRbeta analysis, collaborators shipped samples as frozen whole blood, isolated PBMCs, or DNA extracted from either of those sample types. Overall results and qualifications from the work: The quantity of clinical and demographic metadata differed by source and by participant and was supplied without curation.

Germline trimming: 6 bases from V, 0 bases from J; junction bases outside gene matches: 12. CDR1 MNHEY and CDR2 SMNVEV are derived from the germline V gene (reference sequence). Its CDR3 holds 17 amino acids, cysteine through phenylalanine. Kept here is only the CDR3 DNA, which spans 51 bases and is read in frame from base 1. There are a few counts of this clone. The target of this receptor is not known. No base-level quality is on record; no much larger clone is a single base apart. TCRbeta CDR3 regions were amplified from genomic DNA using the immunoSEQ Assay, a bias-controlled multiplex PCR. Under the source paper's analysis protocol: Nucleated cell counts per sample were estimated from amplification of reference gene primers within the assay. To quantify the absolute abundance of each unique TCRbeta CDR3 rearrangement, sequence reads were collapsed and filtered. For each sample, productive Simpson clonality was calculated as the square root of Simpson's diversity index across productive rearrangements. TCRdb carries this immuneACCESS record with in-frame sequences only. Its versions omit some clonotypes, under half of them owing to an unresolved V gene in the studies checked, with the rest unexplained. The D gene and trimming were derived from the DNA, and the V and J assignments and clone size from that table. The sample profile shows roughly 190,000 clones; around 83% of them were found once. In total, the top ten clones hold roughly 7% of the sample.

The TCR was taken from a woman over 75 in a cohort sampled during active or convalescent COVID-19. The chain links TRBV27 with TRBJ1-1; 8 bases in the middle match TRBD1. Sequenced: peripheral blood. The DNA sequence reads TGTGCCAGCAGGACCTTTGGGCAGGGGGCGATGAACACTGAAGCTTTCTTT. Its amino acids are CASRTFGQGAMNTEAFF.